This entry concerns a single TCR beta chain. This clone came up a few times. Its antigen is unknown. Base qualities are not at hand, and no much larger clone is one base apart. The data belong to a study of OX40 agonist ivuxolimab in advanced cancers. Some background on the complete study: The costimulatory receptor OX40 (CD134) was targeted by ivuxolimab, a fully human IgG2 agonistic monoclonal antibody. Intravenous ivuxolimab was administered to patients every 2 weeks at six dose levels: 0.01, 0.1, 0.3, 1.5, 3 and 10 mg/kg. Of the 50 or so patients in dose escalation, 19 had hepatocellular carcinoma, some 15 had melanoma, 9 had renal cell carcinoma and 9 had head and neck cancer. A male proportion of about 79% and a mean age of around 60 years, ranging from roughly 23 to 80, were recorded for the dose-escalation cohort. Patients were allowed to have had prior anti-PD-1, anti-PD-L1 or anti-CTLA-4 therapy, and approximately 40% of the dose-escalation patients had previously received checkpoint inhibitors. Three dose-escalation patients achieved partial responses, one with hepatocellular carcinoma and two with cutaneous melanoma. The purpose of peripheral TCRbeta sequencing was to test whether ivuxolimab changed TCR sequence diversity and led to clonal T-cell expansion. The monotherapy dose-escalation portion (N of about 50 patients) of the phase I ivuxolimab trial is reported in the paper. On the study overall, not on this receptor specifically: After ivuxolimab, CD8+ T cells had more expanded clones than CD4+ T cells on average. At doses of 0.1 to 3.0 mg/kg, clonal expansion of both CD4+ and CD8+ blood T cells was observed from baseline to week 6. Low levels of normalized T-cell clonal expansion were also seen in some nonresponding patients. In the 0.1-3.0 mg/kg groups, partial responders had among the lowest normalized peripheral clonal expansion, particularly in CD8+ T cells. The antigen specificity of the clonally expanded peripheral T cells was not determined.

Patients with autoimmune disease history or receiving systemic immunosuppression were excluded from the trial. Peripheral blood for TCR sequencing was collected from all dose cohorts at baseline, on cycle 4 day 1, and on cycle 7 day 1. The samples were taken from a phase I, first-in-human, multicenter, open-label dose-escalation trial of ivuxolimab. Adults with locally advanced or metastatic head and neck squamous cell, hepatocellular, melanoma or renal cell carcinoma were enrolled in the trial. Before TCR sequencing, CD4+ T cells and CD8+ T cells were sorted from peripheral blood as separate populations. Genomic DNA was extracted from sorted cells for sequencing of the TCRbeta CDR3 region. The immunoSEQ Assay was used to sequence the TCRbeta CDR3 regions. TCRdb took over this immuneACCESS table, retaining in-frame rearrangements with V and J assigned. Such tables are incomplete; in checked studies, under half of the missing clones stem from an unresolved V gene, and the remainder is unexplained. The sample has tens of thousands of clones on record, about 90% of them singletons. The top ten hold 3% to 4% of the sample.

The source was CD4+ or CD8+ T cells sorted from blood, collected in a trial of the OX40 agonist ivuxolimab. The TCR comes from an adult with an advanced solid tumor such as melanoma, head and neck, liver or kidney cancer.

The CDR3 protein is CASSFGGGQPQHF. In nucleotides, the sequence is TGTGCCAGCAGTTTTGGGGGAGGACAGCCCCAGCATTTT. The rearrangement joined TRBV27 to TRBJ1-5; the D gene is perhaps TRBD1, on 5 matching bases. From the cysteine through the phenylalanine, the CDR3 covers 13 amino acids. The retained sequence is limited to the CDR3, 39 bases, with the frame set at the first base. The germline ends are 10 bases apart after V is trimmed by 3 bases and J by 7 bases. CDR1 and CDR2 are drawn from the germline V gene (reference sequence): MNHEY, SMNVEV.